This passage covers 9 T cell receptor beta chains from one sample sequenced in a study of beta chain features in type 1 diabetes. Study observations and caveats: Among patients with Type 1 diabetes, TCRB CDR3s were moderately but significantly shorter in every one of the four CD4+ subsets.

Expressed TCRB transcripts were sequenced after all isolated RNA was converted to cDNA. Here immunoSEQ multiplex PCR was the method, and the copy in TCRdb shows in-frame clones only, minus some. The table includes some 140,000 clones, approximately 10% detected once. Their cognate antigens are unknown. Sequencing was carried out using central memory CD4+ T cells from blood. These receptors all stem from a man in his thirties or forties with type 1 diabetes.

The chain joins TRBV11-2 to TRBJ2-6, with 8 bases aligning to TRBD2. Germline CDR1 is SGHAT and CDR2 is FQNNGV. The length of the CDR3 is 18 residues. Unmatched junction bases numbered 10, after V lost 6 bases and J lost 0 bases. CDR3 residues: CASSLLSGASSGANVLTF. In DNA form, the CDR3 reads TGTGCCAGCAGTCTCCTTAGCGGGGCCTCCTCTGGGGCCAACGTCCTGACTTTC.

Ten or more counts support this clone. The rearrangement uses TRBV2 and TRBJ1-6, with 7 positions matching TRBD1. The germline gives CDR1 SNHLY, CDR2 FYNNEI. The CDR3 extends over 14 amino acids. Trimming at V came to 6 bases and at J to 7 bases, leaving 6 bases not matched to a gene. CDR3 in amino acids: CASSNRQGNSPLHF. In DNA form, the CDR3 reads TGTGCCAGCAGCAATAGACAGGGAAATTCACCCCTCCACTTT.

This clone was seen more than once but under ten times. This chain connects TRBV10-3 to TRBJ2-2; TRBD2 aligns across 9 bases. After removal of 11 bases from V and 2 bases from J, the junction contained 6 bases not matched to a gene. The germline gives CDR1 ENHRY, CDR2 SYGVKD. This CDR3 spans 14 amino acids. DNA of the CDR3: TGTGCCTTCCAGCGGGGGGATAACACCGGGGAGCTGTTTTTT. Protein product: CAFQRGDNTGELFF.

This sequence joins TRBV5-6 and TRBJ2-7, with TRBD1 as a possible D gene (5 bases). CDR3 length equals 15 residues. The V end lost 4 bases, the J end lost 0 bases, and 14 bases lay between the germline ends. CDR1 is SGHDT, CDR2 YYEEEE, per germline. CDR3 region: CASSLWTTYSYEQYF. DNA of the CDR3: TGTGCCAGCAGCCTTTGGACAACTTACTCCTACGAGCAGTACTTC.

This clone was observed at least ten times. The rearrangement uses TRBV7-2 and TRBJ2-7; 7 nucleotides align to TRBD1. V was clipped by 5 bases and J by 2 bases; unmatched bases: 9. Per the germline V gene, CDR1 is SGHTA and CDR2 is FQGNSA. The CDR3 length is 15 residues. The CDR3 DNA follows: TGTGCCAGCAGCACGGGACCCGGGACAGCCTACGAGCAGTACTTC. This codes for CASSTGPGTAYEQYF. The full variable domain, completed using reference TRBV7-2 and TRBJ2-7, is GAGVSQSPSNKVTEKGKDVELRCDPISGHTALYWYRQSLGQGLEFLIYFQGNSAPDKSGLPSDRFSAERTGGSVSTLTIQRTQQEDSAVYLCASSTGPGTAYEQYFGPGTRLTVT.

In this sample, this clone turned up a few times. The chain recombines TRBV11-1 with TRBJ2-7, with TRBD1 matching over 7 bases. CDR1 is SGHAT, CDR2 FQDESV, per germline (reference sequence). CDR3 length: 12 amino acids. V was clipped by 8 bases and J by 4 bases; unmatched bases: 5. Here the CDR3 reads CASSYRGYEQYF. The CDR3 bases are TGTGCCAGCTCTTACAGGGGATACGAGCAGTACTTC.

This clone was recorded a few times. The J gene is TRBJ2-1, the V gene TRBV7-2; TRBD1 aligns across 8 bases. CDR1 and CDR2 from the germline V gene are SGHTA and FQGNSA. The CDR3 extends over 15 amino acids. After removal of 7 bases from V and 5 bases from J, the junction contained 10 bases not matched to a gene. CDR3 sequence: CASTQVRQGNNEQFF. CDR3 coding DNA: TGTGCCAGCACCCAAGTGCGACAGGGGAACAATGAGCAGTTCTTC.

This chain uses TRBV7-9 with TRBJ2-7, with D perhaps matching TRBD2 (5 bases). V gave up 5 bases and J gave up 7 bases, with 21 bases separating them. Germline CDR1 and CDR2: SEHNR and FQNEAQ (reference sequence). The CDR3 has 15 amino acids. In nucleotides, the CDR3 is TGTGCCAGCAGCCGGGGTTATTCGTCGACGGGGGAGCAGTACTTC. This translates into CASSRGYSSTGEQYF.

This clone was seen only a few times. The chain has TRBV4-3 and TRBJ2-5; tentatively, D is TRBD2 (5 bases). Trimming left V 4 bases short and J 5 bases short, with 11 bases between. Looked up from germline, CDR1 is LGHNA and CDR2 is YSLEER. The CDR3 contains 13 residues. CDR3 sequence reads: CASSPREGETQYF. The CDR3 DNA reads as TGCGCCAGCAGCCCCCGTGAGGGTGAGACCCAGTACTTC.